Included here is one T cell receptor beta chain sequence, with context. Antigen: not known. The CDR3 is 15 residues long. V was pared by 2 bases and J by 6 bases, with 16 bases between. The germline V gene has CDR1 SEHNR and CDR2 FQNEAQ (reference sequence). The sample is drawn from a study of cytomegalovirus exposure and HLA in healthy donors. Study-level information: In a previous analysis, 100 million to 140 million unique TCR beta sequences were found from approximately 180 million T cells. Study-wide findings and caveats: Later analysis showed TCR association rates varying by HLA locus, highest for DRB1 and lowest for HLA-C.

The PCR contained 60 Vbeta and 13 Jbeta primers. Per the original methods: A follow-up analysis tallied 60 million to 85 million unique TCR beta chains, roughly 11 million shared. Data came from immunoSEQ multiplex PCR; TCRdb stores just in-frame clones and leaves some out. The V and J calls and the clone size are those of that table, but D and trimming were determined from the DNA. The sample contains about 200,000 clones, 75% to 85% of which appear only once. The source material was PBMCs. The chain is built from TRBV7-9 and TRBJ1-2, with D possibly TRBD1 on 6 matching bases. This clonotype was sampled from a male donor in good health and CMV-seropositive. CDR3 in amino acids: CASSLPATGSNGYTF. The CDR3 nucleotides read TGTGCCAGCAGCTTACCCGCCACAGGGTCGAATGGCTACACCTTC.